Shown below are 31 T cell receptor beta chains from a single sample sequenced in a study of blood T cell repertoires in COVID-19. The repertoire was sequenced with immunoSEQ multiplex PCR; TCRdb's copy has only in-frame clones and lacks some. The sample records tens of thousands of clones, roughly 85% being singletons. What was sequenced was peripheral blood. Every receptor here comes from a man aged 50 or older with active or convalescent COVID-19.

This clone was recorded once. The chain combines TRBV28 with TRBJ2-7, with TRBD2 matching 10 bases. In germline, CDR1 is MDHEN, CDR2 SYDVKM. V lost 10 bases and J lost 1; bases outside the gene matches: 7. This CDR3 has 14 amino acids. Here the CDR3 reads CATSVAGGSYEQYF. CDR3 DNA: TGTGCCACCTCGGTAGCGGGAGGTTCCTACGAGCAGTACTTC.

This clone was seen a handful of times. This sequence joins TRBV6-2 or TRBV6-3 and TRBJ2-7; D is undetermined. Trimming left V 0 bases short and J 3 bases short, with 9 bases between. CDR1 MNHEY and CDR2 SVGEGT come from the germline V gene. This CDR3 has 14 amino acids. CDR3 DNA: TGTGCCAGCAGTTACTCTCAAGAGAGCTACGAGCAGTACTTC. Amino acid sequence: CASSYSQESYEQYF.

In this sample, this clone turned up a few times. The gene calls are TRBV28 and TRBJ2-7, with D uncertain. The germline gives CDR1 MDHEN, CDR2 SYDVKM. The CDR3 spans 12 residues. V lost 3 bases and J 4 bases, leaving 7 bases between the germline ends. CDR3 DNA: TGTGCCAGCAGTTTGCCCCGGTACGAGCAGTACTTC. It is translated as CASSLPRYEQYF. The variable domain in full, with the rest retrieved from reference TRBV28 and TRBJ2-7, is DVKVTQSSRYLVKRTGEKVFLECVQDMDHENMFWYRQDPGLGLRLIYFSYDVKMKEKGDIPEGYSVSREKKERFSLILESASTNQTSMYLCASSLPRYEQYFGPGTRLTVT.

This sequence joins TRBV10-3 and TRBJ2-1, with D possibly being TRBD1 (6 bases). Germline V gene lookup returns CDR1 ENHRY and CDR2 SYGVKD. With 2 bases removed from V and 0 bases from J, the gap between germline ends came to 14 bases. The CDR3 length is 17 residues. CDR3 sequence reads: CAISEPTGISSYNEQFF. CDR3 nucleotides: TGTGCCATCAGTGAGCCCACAGGGATTAGCTCCTACAATGAGCAGTTCTTC.

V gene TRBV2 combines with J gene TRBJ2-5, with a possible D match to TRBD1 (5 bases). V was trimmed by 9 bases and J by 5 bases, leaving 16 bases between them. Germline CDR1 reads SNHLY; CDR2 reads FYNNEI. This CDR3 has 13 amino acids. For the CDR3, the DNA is TGTGCCAGTTCGGGCAGGGTCAGTGAGACCCAGTACTTC. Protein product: CASSGRVSETQYF.

The CDR3 DNA reads TGTGCCAGCAGCTCAGGGACAGGGGGCATCTATGGCTACACCTTC. It translates to CASSSGTGGIYGYTF. The J gene is TRBJ1-2, the V gene TRBV11-2, with 12 bases fitting TRBD1. This CDR3 has 15 residues. V was pared by 4 bases and J by 4 bases, with 4 bases of the junction left unmatched. Per the germline V gene, CDR1 is SGHAT and CDR2 is FQNNGV.

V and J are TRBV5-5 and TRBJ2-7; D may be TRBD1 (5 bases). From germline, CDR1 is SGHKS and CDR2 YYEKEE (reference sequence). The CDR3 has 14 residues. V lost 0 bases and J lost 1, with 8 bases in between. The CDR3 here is CASSLVQGSYEQYF. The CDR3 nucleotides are TGTGCCAGCAGCTTGGTCCAGGGTTCCTACGAGCAGTACTTC.

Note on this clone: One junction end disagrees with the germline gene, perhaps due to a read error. As DNA, the CDR3 is TGCGCCAGCAGCCAAGGGACTAGCGGGGTGAGCATAGATACGCAGTATTTT. Translation: CASSQGTSGVSIDTQYF. The genes are TRBV4-1 and TRBJ2-3; TRBD2 agrees at 12 bases. Germline loops: CDR1 MGHRA, CDR2 YSYEKL. The CDR3 covers 17 residues.

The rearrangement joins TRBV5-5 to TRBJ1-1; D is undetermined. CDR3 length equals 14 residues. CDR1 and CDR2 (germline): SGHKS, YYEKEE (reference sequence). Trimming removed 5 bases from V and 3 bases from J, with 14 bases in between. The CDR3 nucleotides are TGTGCCAGCAGATTAGTCGCCGGGGACACTGAAGCTTTCTTT. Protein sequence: CASRLVAGDTEAFF.

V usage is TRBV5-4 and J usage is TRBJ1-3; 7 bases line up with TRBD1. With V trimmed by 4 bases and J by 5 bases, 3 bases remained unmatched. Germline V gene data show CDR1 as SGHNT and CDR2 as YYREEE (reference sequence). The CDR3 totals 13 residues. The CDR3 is CASSEGQRNTIYF. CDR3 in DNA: TGTGCCAGCAGCGAGGGACAGAGAAACACCATATATTTT.

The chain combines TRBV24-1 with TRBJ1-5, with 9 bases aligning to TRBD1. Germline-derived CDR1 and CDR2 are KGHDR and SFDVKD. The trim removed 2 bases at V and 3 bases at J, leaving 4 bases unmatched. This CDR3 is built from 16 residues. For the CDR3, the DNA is TGTGCCACCAGTGATTGGGACAGGGTAGACAATCAGCCCCAGCATTTT. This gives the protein CATSDWDRVDNQPQHF.

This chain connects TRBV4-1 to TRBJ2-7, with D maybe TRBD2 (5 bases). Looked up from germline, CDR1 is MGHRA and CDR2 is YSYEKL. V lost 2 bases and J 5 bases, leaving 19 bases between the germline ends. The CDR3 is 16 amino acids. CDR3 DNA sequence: TGCGCCAGCAGCCAACTACTAGGGCTGGAGTTCCACGAGCAGTACTTC. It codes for CASSQLLGLEFHEQYF.

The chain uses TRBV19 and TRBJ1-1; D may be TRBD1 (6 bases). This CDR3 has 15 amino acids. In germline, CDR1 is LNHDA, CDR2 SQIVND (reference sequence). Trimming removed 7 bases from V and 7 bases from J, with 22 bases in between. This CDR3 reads CASTLSEGEGFEAFF. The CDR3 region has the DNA TGTGCCAGTACACTCTCCGAGGGGGAAGGGTTTGAAGCTTTCTTT.

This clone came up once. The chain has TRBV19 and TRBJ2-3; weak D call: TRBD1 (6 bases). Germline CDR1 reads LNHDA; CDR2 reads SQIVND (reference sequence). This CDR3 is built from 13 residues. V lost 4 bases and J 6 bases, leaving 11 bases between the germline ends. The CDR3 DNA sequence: TGTGCCAGTAGTAAAGACAGGCTGGATACGCAGTATTTT. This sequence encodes CASSKDRLDTQYF.

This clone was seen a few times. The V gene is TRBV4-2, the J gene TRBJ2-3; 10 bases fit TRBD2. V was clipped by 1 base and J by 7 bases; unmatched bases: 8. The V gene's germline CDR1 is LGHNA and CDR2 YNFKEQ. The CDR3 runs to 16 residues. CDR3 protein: CASSQALAGSLHTQYF. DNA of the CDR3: TGTGCCAGCAGCCAAGCACTAGCGGGGAGCCTTCATACGCAGTATTTT.

CDR3 residues: CASSAKTGVWSYEQYF. CDR3 bases: TGTGCCAGCAGCGCTAAGACAGGGGTATGGTCCTACGAGCAGTACTTC. The V call is TRBV7-6, the J call TRBJ2-7, with 8 bases fitting TRBD1. The CDR3 has 16 residues. CDR1 is SGHVS and CDR2 is FNYEAQ in the germline V gene. V shed 5 bases, J shed 1 base, and the junction held 10 bases outside the gene matches.

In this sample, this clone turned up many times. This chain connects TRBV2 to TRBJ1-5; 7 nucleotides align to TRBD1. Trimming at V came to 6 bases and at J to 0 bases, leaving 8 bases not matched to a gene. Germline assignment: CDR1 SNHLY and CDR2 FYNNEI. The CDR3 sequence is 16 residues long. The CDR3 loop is CASSISTGHSNQPQHF. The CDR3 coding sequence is TGTGCCAGCAGCATATCGACAGGGCATAGCAATCAGCCCCAGCATTTT.

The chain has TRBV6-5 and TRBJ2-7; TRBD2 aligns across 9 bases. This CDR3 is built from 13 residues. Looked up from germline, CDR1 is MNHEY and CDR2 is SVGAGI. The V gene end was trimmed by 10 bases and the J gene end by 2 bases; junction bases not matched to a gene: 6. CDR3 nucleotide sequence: TGTGCCACGCAAGCGGGGGGCCCCTACGAGCAGTACTTC. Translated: CATQAGGPYEQYF.

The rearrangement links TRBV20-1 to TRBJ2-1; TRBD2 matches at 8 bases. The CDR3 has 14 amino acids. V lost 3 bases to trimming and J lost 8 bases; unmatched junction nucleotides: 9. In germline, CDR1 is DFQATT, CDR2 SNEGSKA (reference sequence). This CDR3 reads CSASPGLGFDEQFF. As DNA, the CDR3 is TGCAGTGCTAGTCCGGGACTAGGGTTCGATGAGCAGTTCTTC.

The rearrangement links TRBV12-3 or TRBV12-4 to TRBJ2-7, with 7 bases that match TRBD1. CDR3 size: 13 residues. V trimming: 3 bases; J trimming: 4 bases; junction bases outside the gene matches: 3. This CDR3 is CASSFQQGYEQYF. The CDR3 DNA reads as TGTGCCAGCAGTTTTCAACAGGGGTACGAGCAGTACTTC.

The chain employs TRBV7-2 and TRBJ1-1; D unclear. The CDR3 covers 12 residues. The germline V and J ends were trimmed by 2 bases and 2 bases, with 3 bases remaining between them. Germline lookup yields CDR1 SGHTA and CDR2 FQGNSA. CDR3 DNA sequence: TGTGCCAGCAGCTTACTTAACACTGAAGCTTTCTTT. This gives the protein CASSLLNTEAFF.

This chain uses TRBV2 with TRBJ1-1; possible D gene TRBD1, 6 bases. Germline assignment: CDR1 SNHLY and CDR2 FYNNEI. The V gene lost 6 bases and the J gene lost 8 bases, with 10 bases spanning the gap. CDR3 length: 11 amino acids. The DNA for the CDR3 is TGTGCCAGCAGATCAGGGGTAGAAGCTTTCTTT. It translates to CASRSGVEAFF.

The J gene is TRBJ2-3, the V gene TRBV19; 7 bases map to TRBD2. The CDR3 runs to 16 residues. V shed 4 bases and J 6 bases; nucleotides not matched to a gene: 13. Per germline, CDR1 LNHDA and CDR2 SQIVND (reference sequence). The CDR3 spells CASSTRLAPFGDTQYF. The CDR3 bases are TGTGCCAGTAGTACTAGACTAGCCCCCTTTGGGGATACGCAGTATTTT.

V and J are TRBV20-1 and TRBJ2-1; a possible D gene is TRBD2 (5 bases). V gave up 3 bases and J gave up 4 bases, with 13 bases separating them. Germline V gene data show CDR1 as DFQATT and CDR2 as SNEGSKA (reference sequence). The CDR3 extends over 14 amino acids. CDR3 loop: CSASRLARYNEQFF. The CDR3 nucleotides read TGCAGTGCTAGTCGTCTAGCACGGTACAATGAGCAGTTCTTC.

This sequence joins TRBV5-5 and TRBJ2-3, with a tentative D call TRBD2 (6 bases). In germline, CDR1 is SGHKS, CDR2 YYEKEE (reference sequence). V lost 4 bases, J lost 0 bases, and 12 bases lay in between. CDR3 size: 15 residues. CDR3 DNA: TGTGCCAGCAGCCCGTCCGGGACTAGCACAGATACGCAGTATTTT. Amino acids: CASSPSGTSTDTQYF.

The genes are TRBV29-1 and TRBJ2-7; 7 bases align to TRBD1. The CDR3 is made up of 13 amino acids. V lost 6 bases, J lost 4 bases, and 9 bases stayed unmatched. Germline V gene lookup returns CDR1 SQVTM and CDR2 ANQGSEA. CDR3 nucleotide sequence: TGCAGCGTAATTACAGGGGCCACTTACGAGCAGTACTTC. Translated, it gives CSVITGATYEQYF.

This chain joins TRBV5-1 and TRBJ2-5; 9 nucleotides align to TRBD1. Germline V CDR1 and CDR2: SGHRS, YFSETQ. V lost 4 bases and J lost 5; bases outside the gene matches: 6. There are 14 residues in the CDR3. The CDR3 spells CASSAGTGRETQYF. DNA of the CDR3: TGCGCCAGCAGCGCTGGGACAGGGCGGGAGACCCAGTACTTC.

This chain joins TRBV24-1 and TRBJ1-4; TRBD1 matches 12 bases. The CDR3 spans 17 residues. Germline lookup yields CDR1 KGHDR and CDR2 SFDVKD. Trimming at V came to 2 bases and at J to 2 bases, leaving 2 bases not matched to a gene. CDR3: CATSDSGTGGTNEKLFF. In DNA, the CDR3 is TGTGCCACCAGTGATTCCGGGACAGGGGGCACTAATGAAAAACTGTTTTTT.

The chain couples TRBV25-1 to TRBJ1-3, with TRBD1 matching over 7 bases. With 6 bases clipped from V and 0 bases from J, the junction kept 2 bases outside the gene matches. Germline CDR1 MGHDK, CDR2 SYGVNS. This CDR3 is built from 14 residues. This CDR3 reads CASRDRVSGNTIYF. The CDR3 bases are TGTGCCAGCAGAGACAGGGTCTCTGGAAACACCATATATTTT.

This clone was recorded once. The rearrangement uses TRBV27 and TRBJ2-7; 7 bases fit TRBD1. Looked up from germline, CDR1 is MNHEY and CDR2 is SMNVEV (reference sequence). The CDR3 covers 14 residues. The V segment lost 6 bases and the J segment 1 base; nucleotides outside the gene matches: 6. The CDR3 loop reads CASRMAGGSYEQYF. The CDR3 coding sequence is TGTGCCAGCAGGATGGCAGGGGGTTCCTACGAGCAGTACTTC.

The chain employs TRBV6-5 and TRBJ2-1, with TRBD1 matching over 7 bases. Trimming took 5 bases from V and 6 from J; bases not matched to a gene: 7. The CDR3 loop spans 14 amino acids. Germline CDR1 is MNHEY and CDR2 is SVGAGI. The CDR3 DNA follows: TGTGCCAGCAGTCCCGACAGGGTGATCAATGAGCAGTTCTTC. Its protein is CASSPDRVINEQFF.